This T cell receptor beta chain was obtained from a study of cytomegalovirus exposure and HLA in healthy donors (dated by TCRdb to 2016 to 2017). In the study overall: According to an earlier analysis of several hundred of the donors, some 180 million T cells yielded over 100 million unique TCR beta sequences and about 300 Gb of sequence data. A later genetic analysis took genome-wide SNP genotypes for about 55% of the roughly 670 donors and used that subset as a discovery cohort. The study used immunosequencing to profile the T cell repertoires of approximately 630 subjects and linked those repertoires to cytomegalovirus serostatus. All discovery cohort repertoires had been generated using a single sequencing platform. Among several hundred genotyped donors of the cohort, an average of approximately 240,000 unique TCR beta nucleotide sequences was sequenced per donor, of which 15% to 20% were non-productive. The genetic ancestry cluster associated with self-reported Caucasian donors included 81% of the approximately 400 genotyped donors. The study aimed to test whether cataloging public T cell receptors could reveal signatures of past pathogen exposure. The study combined high-throughput TCR immunosequencing, statistical association of individual TCRs with disease status, and machine learning to predict cytomegalovirus infection status. An earlier analysis of around 640 of the donors used high-throughput TCR beta sequencing to judge whether each TCR beta V gene segment behaved as functional or pseudogenic. About five DR-DQ haplotypes were treated as single units for association and clustering because of strong linkage in the cohort. Typing coverage differed by locus: A, B, C, DRB1 and DQB1 were typed in roughly 620-630 donors, DQA1 in 500 to 550, DPA1 in around 600, and DPB1 in 400 to 490. Besides the first cohort of around 700 subjects, a separate validation cohort made up of around 120 different subjects was used. In a later analysis, previously published TCR beta repertoires from fewer than 750 donors were re-analyzed and high-resolution HLA genotyping was added so that TCR occurrence patterns could be studied. Roughly 300 gigabases of sequencing data and roughly 90 million unique TCR sequences were included in an early release covering around 600 HLA-typed donors. Donor age, sex, ethnicity and CMV serostatus were collected together with the repertoire data. Rather than using new phenotypic data, the later analysis identified candidate immune exposures from TCR beta sequences and from how often those sequences occurred across donors. HLA typing included class I and class II loci at four-digit resolution.

The study at large found these results: According to a later analysis, parvovirus B19, influenza, CMV and Epstein-Barr virus appeared linked to several top co-occurrence clusters. A further reported finding was that TCR beta sequences accurately predicted the HLA-A and HLA-B alleles for most subjects in the first cohort. Most TCR sequences were seen in very few donors, while some public TCRs were found in many individuals. Broadly in line with IMGT annotations, most TCR beta V segments showed up in productive rearrangements about 87% or about 30% of the time in an earlier analysis of some 590 of the donors. Presence/absence analyses assumed roughly uniform sequencing depth across donors, an assumption that may not hold. Some IMGT-functional V segments, including TRBV6-2 and TRBV6-3, could not be told apart with the 87-base-pair reads, so those segments were excluded. Assigning TCR associations to individual alleles was difficult when HLA alleles, especially DR and DQ, strongly co-occurred. According to a later genetic analysis, donors in an Asian-associated ancestry cluster had fewer N-insertions in productive TCRs than the approximately 670-donor mean. Only TCR beta chains were sequenced in this cohort, and the absence of alpha or paired-chain data limited detectable features. Immune exposure information for the cohort was limited to CMV serostatus. A cluster of highly shared sequence variants was judged likely to represent a technical artifact of the sequencing pipeline. Because HLA typing was missing for some donors at each locus, association tests included only the typed subset. A later analysis found that most CMV-associated TCR beta chains appeared HLA-restricted, with HLA associations seemingly driven largely by CMV exposure. The study gave a list of 150 to 200 TCR beta chains associated with cytomegalovirus. A later genetic analysis associated a missense DCLRE1C variant with V-gene and J-gene trimming of TCR beta chains, and an independent cohort replicated the association. The authors suggested that the approach could potentially be extended to other disease states and immunological phenotypes. In both the original and validation cohorts, the classifier was reported to diagnose cytomegalovirus status with high specificity and sensitivity. Compared with equally common non-associated chains, HLA-associated TCR beta chains in a later analysis were more clonally expanded and had lower generation probabilities. In a later analysis, the rate of TCR association differed among HLA loci, with DRB1 alleles having the most associated TCRs and HLA-C alleles having the fewest. In vitro tests confirmed that a few of the cytomegalovirus-associated TCR beta chains recognize cytomegalovirus antigens. In a later analysis, 16,951 TCR beta sequences were associated with specific HLA alleles at a false discovery rate of 0.05. Linkage disequilibrium might explain the correlated functional status among segregating V segments, but an unknown experimental factor could not be excluded. Because counts were too low, roughly 18 rarely observed V segments, including chromosome 9 orphons, were left out of the earlier analysis of 500 to 750 of the donors.

With respect to this clone: Its binding antigen is unknown. No base qualities exist here, and no much larger clone lies one base off it.

In total, approximately 690 healthy bone marrow donors made up the cohort. At the time of sampling, all cohort members were nominally healthy, though unrecorded immune exposures were likely present. The donor tested CMV seronegative and was one of the 352 seronegative cohort members. Every donor gave a peripheral blood sample, and the peripheral blood mononuclear cells from that sample were used for TCR beta sequencing. The Qiagen DNeasy Blood Extraction Kit was used to extract genomic DNA from the blood cell samples. The library was made by the immunoSEQ multiplex PCR assay. A mixture of 60 forward primers for TCR Vbeta segments and 13 reverse primers for TCR Jbeta segments was used in the multiplex PCR. A multiplex PCR assay on genomic DNA amplified the CDR3 region of rearranged TCR beta genes. The Illumina HiSeq System was used to sequence the amplified TCR beta libraries as 87-base-pair reads. Under the source paper's analysis protocol: Across the 666 repertoires, a later analysis counted roughly 77 million unique TCR beta chains, some 11 million of which were shared by at least two donors. Raw reads were error-corrected and collapsed into unique sequences with a nearest-neighbor algorithm that merged closely related sequences to remove PCR and sequencing errors. V, D and J gene segments were assigned by aligning CDR3 sequences to IMGT reference sequences. For a sequence to be retained, a match of at least six nucleotides was required to both a V gene segment and a J gene segment. Rearrangements were classified as productive when the CDR3 lacked stop codons and remained in frame with V and J, and all other rearrangements were classified as non-productive. Following IMGT convention, CDR3 was defined as the stretch from the second conserved V-encoded cysteine to the conserved J-encoded phenylalanine. The earlier analysis of about 620 of the donors excluded sequences that lacked an unambiguous match to a single V gene segment. An earlier analysis of about 590 of the donors classified V segments as functional when productive rearrangements were above 56.7% and as segregating when the standard deviation between donors was above 5%. A statistical classification framework was developed to diagnose cytomegalovirus status using the catalog of TCR beta chain sequences. In a later analysis, V and J genes were assigned by comparing TCR nucleotide sequences against IMGT/GENE-DB human TR gene sequences. The TCRdist pipeline was used in a later analysis to assign CDR3 sequences and most-parsimonious VDJ recombination scenarios. In a later analysis, every TCR beta chain was defined by the combination of its CDR3 amino acid sequence and its V-gene family, and reads without a unique V-gene family were dropped. In a later analysis, 550 to 650 highly shared, low-generation-probability nucleotide sequences were removed to address suspected cross-contamination and a sequencing artifact. A later analysis calculated a clonal expansion index for each public chain from normalized within-repertoire ranks of inferred template counts. In a later analysis, generation probabilities were computed using a VDJ recombination model fitted to out-of-frame rearrangements, and the results were checked against IGoR. In a later analysis, TCR-TCR, TCR-HLA and TCR-CMV co-occurrence was scored with hypergeometric tests, and a repertoire-size bias correction was applied to TCR pairs. In a later analysis, false discovery rates were estimated by permuting HLA or CMV assignments 20 times. In a later analysis, co-occurring TCRs were grouped with DBSCAN, and TCRdist sequence similarity was added when clustering was performed within HLA-allele-positive subsets. Co-occurrence clustering excluded repertoires with fewer than 30,000 or more than 120,000 public chains, plus five with anomalous nucleotide sharing. The table comes from immuneACCESS by way of TCRdb, which keeps in-frame sequences with V and J called. Part of the clones is missing from these tables; in studies checked, under half for an unresolved V gene and the rest for unknown reasons. D and trimming come from the DNA, and the V and J calls and clone size come from that table. The table for this sample lists about 130,000 clones; 60% to 80% of them were counted only once. The ten largest clones represent 0.94% of the sample.

V is reduced by 4 bases and J by 7 bases, leaving a spacing of 15 bases between them. The cysteine opens and the phenylalanine closes a CDR3 of 13 amino acids. Of the read, only the CDR3 DNA is kept; its 39 bases are in frame from base 1. In the germline V gene (reference sequence), CDR1 corresponds to SGHNT and CDR2 to YYREEE. The rearrangement combines TRBV5-4 with TRBJ2-7; the D region possibly corresponds to TRBD2 (6 bases align). Sequencing was done on a sample of PBMCs. This receptor was identified in a woman aged 55-69 years in good health and CMV-seronegative. The CDR3 protein sequence reads: CASSLDPGGEQYF. The sequenced DNA is TGTGCCAGCAGCCTGGACCCTGGGGGGGAGCAGTACTTC.